The 2 T cell receptor beta chains listed next were all sequenced from one sample in a study of cytomegalovirus exposure and HLA in healthy donors. It was with 60 Vbeta and 13 Jbeta primers that the PCR ran. Assay used: immunoSEQ multiplex PCR; TCRdb lists only in-frame clones, some missing. The top ten clones hold 2.5% of a sample with under 150,000 clones, 82% of them seen once. The sequencing input was PBMCs. The receptor set was obtained from a male donor in good health and CMV-seronegative.

The V and J genes are TRBV10-3 and TRBJ1-6, with 7 bases identical to TRBD1. Germline trimming cut 2 bases from V and 8 bases from J; bases unmatched to any gene: 24. This CDR3 comprises 21 residues. Germline values: CDR1 ENHRY, CDR2 SYGVKD. The CDR3 DNA is TGTGCCATCAGTGAGGCATCTGTCCCGGGACAGTTCCCCACGAGGGATTCACCCCTCCACTTT. Amino acids: CAISEASVPGQFPTRDSPLHF.

The chain is built from TRBV27 and TRBJ2-1; possibly TRBD1 for D (5 bases). Germline lookup yields CDR1 MNHEY and CDR2 SMNVEV (reference sequence). Trimming cost V 5 bases and J 9 bases, with 11 bases left between them. The CDR3 has 12 amino acids. CDR3 sequence: CASSQQGSEQFF. DNA of the CDR3: TGTGCCAGCAGTCAGCAGGGTAGTGAGCAGTTCTTC.